A selection of T cell receptor beta chains follows, all from one sample in a study of Graves' ophthalmopathy and Graves' hyperthyroidism. TCRdb re-called the multiplex PCR reads with MiXCR, one entry per CDR3 protein. The table includes hundreds of thousands of distinct CDR3 sequences, about 24% detected once. Material for sequencing was peripheral blood. Receptors were obtained from a woman under 30 with stable Graves' hyperthyroidism. Some clones in this sample may be carry-over from other donors' samples. Each CDR3 is given with its conserved first and last residue. A D gene is named only where the DNA matches it firmly. The size field is filled for only some rows; it gives once, few, many or a size class.

j_gene,v_gene,len,d_gene,abundance,CDR3nt,CDR3aa
TRBJ2-2,TRBV6-1,15,NA,NA,TGTGCCAGCAGTGAAAGTTCAGGATCGAACGGGGAGCTGTTTTTT,CASSESSGSNGELFF
TRBJ1-6,TRBV6-1,13,NA,many,TGTGCCAGCAGACGGGATATTAATTCACCCCTCCACTTT,CASRRDINSPLHF
TRBJ1-5,TRBV28,14,NA,NA,TGTGCCAGCAGTTTATCATCAGGGATTCAGCCCCAGCATTTT,CASSLSSGIQPQHF
TRBJ2-5,TRBV2,12,NA,NA,TGTGCCAGCATGAGGTCTCAAGAGACCCGGTACTTC,CASMRSQETRYF
TRBJ2-5,TRBV7-9,15,TRBD2,many,TGTGCCAGCAGCCCACCGGGACTAGGGGTACAGACCCAGTACTTC,CASSPPGLGVQTQYF
TRBJ2-5,TRBV2,12,NA,NA,TGTGCCAGCAGGGATGCTGGAGAGACCCAGTACTTC,CASRDAGETQYF
TRBJ1-1,TRBV7-8,13,NA,many,TGTGCCAGCAGCCAAAACCTGAACACTGAAGCTTTCTTT,CASSQNLNTEAFF
TRBJ1-2,TRBV12-3/TRBV12-4,15,NA,NA,TGTGCCAGCGGCTTGGGGTCCGGGCTGGGCTATGGCTACACCTTC,CASGLGSGLGYGYTF
TRBJ1-5,TRBV11-2,13,NA,many,TGTGCCAGCAGCGCCGCGAGCGGTCAGCCCCAGCATTTT,CASSAASGQPQHF
TRBJ2-5,TRBV7-2,14,TRBD1,NA,TGTGCCAGCAGCTACTACAGGGGCATAGAGACCCAGTACTTC,CASSYYRGIETQYF
TRBJ1-5,TRBV5-1,15,NA,many,TGCGCCAGCACCACTGACGGGGCTAGCAATCAGCCCCAGCATTTT,CASTTDGASNQPQHF
TRBJ2-7,TRBV7-2,14,NA,many,TGTGCCAGCAGCTTAGGGGGGAATAGCAACGAGCAGTACTTC,CASSLGGNSNEQYF
TRBJ1-6,TRBV13,15,TRBD1,many,TGTGCCAGCAGCGCTACAGGGGGCTGGGATTCACCCCTCCACTTT,CASSATGGWDSPLHF
TRBJ1-1,TRBV30,14,TRBD1,NA,TGTGCCTGGAGTAAGAGACAGGGGTACACTGAAGCTTTCTTT,CAWSKRQGYTEAFF
TRBJ2-7,TRBV5-1,15,NA,many,TGCGCCAGCAGCTTATCCGACGGATTCCCCTACGAGCAGTACTTC,CASSLSDGFPYEQYF
TRBJ1-3,TRBV6-4,11,NA,NA,TGTGCCAGCCCCTACCCCAACACCATATATTTT,CASPYPNTIYF
TRBJ1-5,TRBV27,14,NA,many,TGTGCCAGCAGTCCGGTACAGTTCAATCAGCCCCAGCATTTT,CASSPVQFNQPQHF
TRBJ1-5,TRBV4-1,14,NA,NA,TGCGCCAGCGAGGACGGATTTAGCAATCAGCCCCAGCATTTT,CASEDGFSNQPQHF
TRBJ2-4,TRBV3-1,19,TRBD2,few,TGTGCCAGCAGCCCCCTGGGACTAGCGGGGGGTAGAGCCAAAAACATTCAGTACTTC,CASSPLGLAGGRAKNIQYF
TRBJ2-5,TRBV6-1,15,TRBD1,NA,TGTGCCAGCAGACCAGAACAGGGGGCGTGGGAGACCCAGTACTTC,CASRPEQGAWETQYF
TRBJ1-2,TRBV4-2,17,NA,many,TGTGCCAGCAGCCAAGATCCCGCGGGAGGGAGTAACTATGGCTACACCTTC,CASSQDPAGGSNYGYTF
TRBJ2-7,TRBV6-1,14,NA,few,TGTGCCAGCAGGCGGACAGTAAACCTCTACGAGCAGTACTTC,CASRRTVNLYEQYF
TRBJ2-2,TRBV15,13,NA,NA,TGTGCCACCAGCAAAACCCGAGGGGGAGAGCTGTTTTTT,CATSKTRGGELFF
TRBJ2-7,TRBV29-1,12,TRBD1,NA,TGCAGCGTTGGAGGGGGCACCTACGAGCAGTACTTC,CSVGGGTYEQYF
TRBJ2-5,TRBV10-3,10,NA,many,TGTGCCGCAGGCCAAGAGGCTTCTTACTTC,CAAGQEASYF
TRBJ1-2,TRBV29-1,14,NA,few,TGCAGCGCACACATAAACAGGGACAACTATGGCTACACCTTC,CSAHINRDNYGYTF
TRBJ2-5,TRBV4-1,18,NA,NA,TGCGCCAGCAGCGCGGGAAGGGGAGAGAGACAGTTGGGGGAGACCCAGTACTTC,CASSAGRGERQLGETQYF
TRBJ2-7,TRBV20-1,14,TRBD2,NA,TGCAGTGCTAGAGTTGCGGGAGATGTTGGGGAGCAGTACTTC,CSARVAGDVGEQYF
TRBJ1-1,TRBV6-5,16,NA,NA,TGTGCCAGCAGTTACTCGTACAGGGTCGGAAACACTGAAGCTTTCTTT,CASSYSYRVGNTEAFF
TRBJ2-5,TRBV7-2,15,NA,many,TGTGCCAGCAGCTTAGTACAGAGGAGAGAGGAGACCCAGTACTTC,CASSLVQRREETQYF
TRBJ2-7,TRBV7-6,14,TRBD1,many,TGTGCCAGCAGCTCCCGGGGACAGGTCTACGAGCAGTACTTC,CASSSRGQVYEQYF
TRBJ1-2,TRBV18,14,TRBD1,many,TGTGCCAGCTCACCCGCGGGACAGACTTATGGCTACACCTTC,CASSPAGQTYGYTF
TRBJ1-6,TRBV5-8,15,TRBD1,NA,TGTGCCAGCAGCTTGGGCGACAGGGCGCTCCAACCCCTCCACTTT,CASSLGDRALQPLHF
TRBJ1-3,TRBV2,15,NA,NA,TGTGCCAGCAGTGAAGGCGCCTACTCTGGAAACACCATATATTTT,CASSEGAYSGNTIYF
TRBJ1-1,TRBV20-1,13,NA,few,TGCAGTGCTCCAAACAGGGAGAGGACTGAAGCTTTCTTT,CSAPNRERTEAFF
TRBJ2-2,TRBV11-1,14,NA,many,TGTGCCAGCAGCTTGGAGGACACCACCGGGGAGCTGTTTTTT,CASSLEDTTGELFF
TRBJ2-7,TRBV20-1,13,NA,many,TGCAGTGCTAGACCCTCAGCGAACTACGAGCAGTACTTC,CSARPSANYEQYF
TRBJ2-7,TRBV20-1,12,NA,many,TGCAGTGCTAGGGGCAGCTACTACGAGCAGTACTTC,CSARGSYYEQYF
TRBJ2-2,TRBV30,14,TRBD1,NA,TGTGCCTGGGACAGGGTCGAGATGACCGGGGAGCTGTTTTTT,CAWDRVEMTGELFF
TRBJ1-1,TRBV29-1,14,NA,many,TGCAGCGTTGTAGTCGACCCTTTGAACACTGAAGCTTTCTTT,CSVVVDPLNTEAFF
TRBJ2-2,TRBV29-1,13,NA,NA,TGCAGCGTTGAGAACAGGGAGGCCGGGGAGCTGTTTTTT,CSVENREAGELFF